This TCR beta chain was profiled in a study of blood T cells in healthy people across ages. A sample-barcoded 5' primer and a J-beta primer mix were used in a second PCR of roughly 7 to 11 cycles. TCRdb fed the 5' RACE reads into MiXCR, producing one record per CDR3 protein. Here the sample spans around 1.7 million distinct CDR3 sequences, roughly 27% being singletons. The CDR3 covers 17 residues. Germline loops: CDR1 SGHTA, CDR2 FQGNSA. V dropped 2 bases and J dropped 0 bases, with 14 bases sitting between them. The individuals who served as donors were healthy Caucasians living in Russia, aged about 6 to 100. About this clonotype: Its specificity is unknown.

Study observations and caveats: For the donors, CMV status was unknown and possibly confounded expanded clonotype changes. Age advanced and TCR beta diversity per million T cells fell, roughly linearly.

This TCR came from a woman aged 30 to 39 in good health. Source material: blood. The chain has TRBV7-2 and TRBJ2-1, with D perhaps matching TRBD2 (7 bases). The chain's CDR3 is CASSLRGGGSSYNEQFF. The CDR3 DNA follows: TGTGCCAGCAGCTTAAGGGGGGGGGGAAGCTCCTACAATGAGCAGTTCTTC.